Here is one T cell receptor beta chain with its context. These data originate in a study of blood T cell repertoires in COVID-19. Assay: immunoSEQ multiplex PCR; the TCRdb copy retains only in-frame clones and omits some. The data contain about 350,000 clones, roughly 86% of them singletons. Participants' own reports of clinical history determined their cohort assignment. Specimen: PBMCs or T cells enriched from blood (not recorded which). This receptor was taken from a woman aged 30 to 39 who had been exposed to COVID-19.

CDR3 sequence: CASRPSEADTQYF. CDR3 in DNA: TGTGCCAGCAGACCCTCAGAGGCAGATACGCAGTATTTT. This chain uses TRBV6-5 with TRBJ2-3; D remains unclear. The germline CDR1 and CDR2 sequences are MNHEY and SVGAGI. The V and J ends lost 6 bases and 4 bases respectively, with 11 bases between them. The CDR3 runs to 13 residues.